This is a list of T cell receptor beta chains from one sample in a study of blood T cell repertoires in COVID-19. The method was immunoSEQ multiplex PCR; TCRdb's version includes in-frame clones alone and lacks a portion of them. The sample contains roughly 30,000 clones, approximately 79% of which appear only once. Specimen: peripheral blood. These receptors came from a boy aged 2 to 10 with active or convalescent COVID-19. The CDR3 runs from the conserved cysteine through the conserved F or W. The D gene is left open where the match is weak. Clone size appears in some rows only: once, few, many, or a class for an expanded clone.

-	TRBV7-2	TRBJ2-7	-	CASSLEFGPFSEQYF	TGTGCCAGCAGCTTAGAGTTTGGCCCGTTCTCCGAGCAGTACTTC
-	TRBV28	TRBJ2-5	-	CASSLNRGGTQYF	TGTGCCAGCAGTTTAAACAGGGGGGGGACCCAGTACTTC
-	TRBV2	TRBJ1-2	-	CASCNVGSLIYGYTF	TGTGCCAGCTGCAATGTGGGCAGCCTTATCTATGGCTACACCTTC
TRBD1	TRBV24-1	TRBJ1-4	-	CATSDLPYRGSEKLFF	TGTGCCACCAGTGATTTGCCCTACAGGGGCAGCGAAAAACTGTTTTTT
-	TRBV6-1	TRBJ1-1	-	CASSERQIFEAFF	TGTGCCAGCAGTGAAAGACAGATATTTGAAGCTTTCTTT
-	TRBV9	TRBJ2-1	-	CASSVEAGGYNEQFF	TGTGCCAGCAGCGTAGAAGCGGGCGGATACAATGAGCAGTTCTTC
-	TRBV5-1	TRBJ1-1	-	CASSSGQSEAFF	TGCGCCAGCAGCTCCGGACAGTCGGAGGCTTTCTTT
TRBD2	TRBV7-3	TRBJ2-1	once	CASSPPPLAGTNNEQFF	TGTGCCAGCAGCCCGCCCCCACTAGCGGGGACGAACAATGAGCAGTTCTTC
-	TRBV18	TRBJ1-5	-	CASSPRAILRTHSNQPQHF	TGTGCCAGCTCACCGAGGGCAATTTTAAGGACCCATAGCAATCAGCCCCAGCATTTT
TRBD2	TRBV10-1	TRBJ2-5	few	CASIKGGLAGGPGEETQYF	TGCGCCAGCATCAAGGGGGGACTAGCGGGAGGGCCGGGAGAAGAGACCCAGTACTTC
-	TRBV5-1	TRBJ1-1	-	CASSPGGSNTEAFF	TGCGCCAGCAGCCCTGGAGGATCGAACACTGAAGCTTTCTTT
TRBD2	TRBV6-1	TRBJ2-1	-	CASSELAGGPRGEQFF	TGTGCCAGCAGTGAACTAGCGGGGGGGCCCAGGGGTGAGCAGTTCTTC
-	TRBV18	TRBJ1-6	-	CASSPHLGSGSLHF	TGTGCCAGCTCACCACATCTCGGTAGCGGCTCCCTCCACTTT
TRBD2	TRBV5-1	TRBJ2-2	many	CASSFRLAGAANTGELFF	TGCGCCAGCAGCTTTAGACTAGCGGGGGCCGCGAACACCGGGGAGCTGTTTTTT
TRBD1	TRBV28	TRBJ1-2	-	CASSGTGLFNYGYTF	TGTGCCAGCAGTGGGACAGGGCTCTTTAACTATGGCTACACCTTC
-	TRBV7-3	TRBJ2-2	-	CASSAPGEAGELFF	TGTGCCAGCAGCGCACCGGGTGAAGCCGGGGAGCTGTTTTTT
TRBD1	TRBV18	TRBJ1-6	few	CASSPLGQGRSPLHF	TGTGCCAGCTCACCTTTAGGACAGGGACGTTCACCCCTCCACTTT
-	TRBV7-9	TRBJ1-6	-	CASSPQGGLNPLHF	TGTGCCAGCAGCCCCCAGGGTGGTTTAAACCCCCTCCACTTT
-	TRBV10-2	TRBJ2-2	few	CASSGLNTGELFF	TGCGCCAGCAGTGGACTAAACACCGGGGAGCTGTTTTTT
-	TRBV19	TRBJ2-3	-	CASSIAPLNTQYF	TGTGCCAGTAGTATAGCCCCCCTAAATACGCAGTATTTT
-	TRBV18	TRBJ2-1	few	CASSPRGDNEQFF	TGTGCCAGCTCACCCCGCGGGGACAATGAGCAGTTCTTC
-	TRBV6-5	TRBJ1-2	-	CASSYNSGVGYTF	TGTGCCAGCAGTTACAATTCGGGGGTCGGCTACACCTTC
-	TRBV19	TRBJ1-5	-	CASSIQVVLGPQHF	TGTGCCAGTAGTATTCAGGTCGTCCTCGGGCCCCAGCATTTT
-	TRBV19	TRBJ2-3	few	CASSMASGENTDTQYF	TGTGCCAGTAGTATGGCATCCGGGGAGAACACAGATACGCAGTATTTT
TRBD1	TRBV6-5	TRBJ1-1	-	CASTRTGVMNTEAFF	TGTGCCAGCACTAGGACAGGGGTTATGAACACTGAAGCTTTCTTT
TRBD1	TRBV29-1	TRBJ1-1	-	CTYEAGGFGAFF	TGCACCTACGAGGCAGGGGGCTTTGGAGCTTTCTTT
TRBD1	TRBV18	TRBJ2-3	-	CASSPAMRGPDTQYF	TGTGCCAGCTCACCTGCGATGAGGGGGCCAGATACGCAGTATTTT
TRBD1	TRBV2	TRBJ1-5	-	CASSGDRGNSQPQHF	TGTGCCAGCAGCGGGGACAGGGGGAACAGTCAGCCCCAGCATTTT
-	TRBV11-2	TRBJ2-3	-	CASSSRNSKEGDTQYF	TGTGCCAGCAGCTCCAGAAATAGCAAAGAGGGAGATACGCAGTATTTT
-	TRBV28	TRBJ1-5	few	CASTVELQPQHF	TGTGCCAGCACCGTGGAGCTTCAGCCCCAGCATTTT
TRBD2	TRBV4-2	TRBJ2-1	once	CASSLGGLAGGDEQFF	TGTGCCAGCAGCCTCGGGGGACTAGCGGGAGGGGATGAGCAGTTCTTC
TRBD1	TRBV25-1	TRBJ1-5	-	CASSGTGGNQPQHF	TGTGCCAGCAGCGGGACAGGGGGCAATCAGCCCCAGCATTTT
-	TRBV27	TRBJ2-1	-	CASSSNLRQKPDEQFF	TGTGCCAGCAGTTCGAATCTGCGACAGAAACCTGATGAGCAGTTCTTC
TRBD2	TRBV18	TRBJ2-2	-	CASSSTSDSGELFF	TGTGCCAGCTCGTCGACTAGCGACAGCGGGGAGCTGTTTTTT
TRBD2	TRBV30	TRBJ2-3	-	CAWSVGGGADDTQYF	TGTGCCTGGAGTGTAGGCGGGGGGGCCGATGATACGCAGTATTTT
-	TRBV27	TRBJ2-3	-	CASSLFSPTVTTDTQYF	TGTGCCAGCAGTTTATTTTCGCCGACAGTCACCACAGATACGCAGTATTTT
-	TRBV12-3/TRBV12-4	TRBJ2-3	-	CASSLIHTDTQYF	TGTGCCAGCAGTTTAATCCACACAGATACGCAGTATTTT
-	TRBV19	TRBJ2-7	-	CASSIGQLPYEQYF	TGTGCCAGTAGTATAGGACAGCTTCCCTACGAGCAGTACTTC
TRBD1	TRBV11-2	TRBJ1-6	-	CASSSLGQGASSPLHF	TGTGCCAGCAGCTCCCTCGGACAGGGGGCTAGTTCACCCCTCCACTTT
TRBD1	TRBV28	TRBJ2-7	many	CASSLSTGGLNSYEQYF	TGTGCCAGCAGTCTCTCGACAGGGGGTCTGAACTCCTACGAGCAGTACTTC
-	TRBV7-2	TRBJ1-2	-	CASSPGYGYTF	TGTGCCAGCAGCCCCGGGTATGGCTACACCTTC
-	TRBV4-1	TRBJ2-7	-	CASSQDMGRGVSSYEQYF	TGCGCCAGCAGCCAAGATATGGGGAGGGGGGTCAGCTCCTACGAGCAGTACTTC
-	TRBV29-1	TRBJ2-2	-	CSVEGTRYTGELFF	TGCAGCGTTGAAGGGACACGTTACACCGGGGAGCTGTTTTTT
-	TRBV5-6	TRBJ2-7	-	CASSLVTGLEQYF	TGTGCCAGCAGCTTGGTCACGGGTTTGGAGCAGTACTTC
TRBD1	TRBV14	TRBJ1-2	-	CASSRQGAGGYTF	TGTGCCAGCAGCCGACAGGGGGCGGGTGGCTACACCTTC
-	TRBV29-1	TRBJ1-3	-	CSVGTNSGNTIYF	TGCAGCGTTGGGACTAACTCTGGAAACACCATATATTTT
TRBD1	TRBV4-3	TRBJ2-1	-	CARNEDRVVEQFF	TGCGCCAGAAATGAGGACAGGGTGGTAGAGCAGTTCTTC
-	TRBV19	TRBJ1-3	-	CASSPREKTGNTIYF	TGTGCCAGTAGTCCTCGAGAAAAGACTGGAAACACCATATATTTT
-	TRBV18	TRBJ1-3	-	CASLGGSGNTIYF	TGTGCCAGCCTCGGGGGATCTGGAAACACCATATATTTT
-	TRBV12-3/TRBV12-4	TRBJ1-5	-	CASSPGRKPQHF	TGTGCCAGCAGTCCGGGTCGCAAGCCCCAGCATTTT
TRBD1	TRBV28	TRBJ2-7	once	CASSDRVIGDYEQYF	TGTGCCAGCTCAGACAGGGTAATAGGGGACTACGAGCAGTACTTC
TRBD2	TRBV6-6	TRBJ2-7	-	CASSTTSGRYEQYF	TGTGCCAGCAGTACGACTAGCGGGAGATACGAGCAGTACTTC
-	TRBV18	TRBJ1-2	once	CASSPETAYLPLYGYTF	TGTGCCAGCTCACCAGAGACAGCCTACCTGCCCCTCTATGGCTACACCTTC
-	TRBV19	TRBJ1-6	-	CASSTKGDSNSPLHF	TGTGCCAGTAGTACCAAGGGCGACAGTAATTCACCCCTCCACTTT
TRBD1	TRBV29-1	TRBJ1-1	-	CSVKQGSVDTEAFF	TGCAGCGTTAAACAGGGGTCGGTCGACACTGAAGCTTTCTTT